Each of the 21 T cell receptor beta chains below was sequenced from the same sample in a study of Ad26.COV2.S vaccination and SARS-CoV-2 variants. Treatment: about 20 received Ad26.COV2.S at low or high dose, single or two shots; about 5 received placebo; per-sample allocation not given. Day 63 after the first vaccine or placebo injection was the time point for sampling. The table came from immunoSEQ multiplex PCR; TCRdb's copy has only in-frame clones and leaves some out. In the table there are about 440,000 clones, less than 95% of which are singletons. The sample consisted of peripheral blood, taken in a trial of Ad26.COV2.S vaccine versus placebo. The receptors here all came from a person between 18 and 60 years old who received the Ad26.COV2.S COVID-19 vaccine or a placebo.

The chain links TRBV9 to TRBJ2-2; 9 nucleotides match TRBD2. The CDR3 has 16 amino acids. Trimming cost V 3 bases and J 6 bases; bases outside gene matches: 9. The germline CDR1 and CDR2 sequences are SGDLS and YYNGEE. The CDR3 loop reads CASSAPGLAPSGELFF. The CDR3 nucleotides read TGTGCCAGCAGCGCGCCGGGACTAGCTCCTTCCGGGGAGCTGTTTTTT.

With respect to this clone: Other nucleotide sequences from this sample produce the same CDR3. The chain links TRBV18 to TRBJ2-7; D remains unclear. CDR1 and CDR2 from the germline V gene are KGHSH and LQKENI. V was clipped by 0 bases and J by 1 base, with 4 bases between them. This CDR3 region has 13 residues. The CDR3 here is CASSPPGSYEQYF. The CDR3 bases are TGTGCCAGCTCACCACCAGGTTCCTACGAGCAGTACTTC.

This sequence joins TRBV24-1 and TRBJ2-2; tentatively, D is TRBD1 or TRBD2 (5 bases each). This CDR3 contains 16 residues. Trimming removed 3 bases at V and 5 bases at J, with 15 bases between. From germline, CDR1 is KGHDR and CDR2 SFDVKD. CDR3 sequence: CATSDRGAMGTGELFF. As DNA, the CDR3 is TGTGCCACCAGTGATAGGGGAGCCATGGGAACCGGGGAGCTGTTTTTT.

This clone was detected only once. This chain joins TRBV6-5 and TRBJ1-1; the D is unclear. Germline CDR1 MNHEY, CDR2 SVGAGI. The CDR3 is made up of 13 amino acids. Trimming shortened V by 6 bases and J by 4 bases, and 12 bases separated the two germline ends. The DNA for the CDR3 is TGTGCCAGCAGGCAAGGTATGGGCACTGAAGCTTTCTTT. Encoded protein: CASRQGMGTEAFF.

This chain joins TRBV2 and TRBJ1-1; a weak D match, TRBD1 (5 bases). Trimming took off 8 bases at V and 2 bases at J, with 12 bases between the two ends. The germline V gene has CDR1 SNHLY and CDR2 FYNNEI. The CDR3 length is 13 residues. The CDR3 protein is CASGGRINTEAFF. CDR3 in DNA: TGTGCCAGCGGGGGACGGATAAACACTGAAGCTTTCTTT. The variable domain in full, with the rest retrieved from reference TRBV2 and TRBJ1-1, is EPEVTQTPSHQVTQMGQEVILRCVPISNHLYFYWYRQILGQKVEFLVSFYNNEISEKSEIFDDQFSVERPDGSNFTLKIRSTKLEDSAMYFCASGGRINTEAFFGQGTRLTVV.

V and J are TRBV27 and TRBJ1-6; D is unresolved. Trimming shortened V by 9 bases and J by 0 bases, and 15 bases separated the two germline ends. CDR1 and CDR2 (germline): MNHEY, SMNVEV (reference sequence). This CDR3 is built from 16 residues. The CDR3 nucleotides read TGTGCCAGTTCCGACACCGCGAGCTCCTATAATTCACCCCTCCACTTT. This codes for CASSDTASSYNSPLHF.

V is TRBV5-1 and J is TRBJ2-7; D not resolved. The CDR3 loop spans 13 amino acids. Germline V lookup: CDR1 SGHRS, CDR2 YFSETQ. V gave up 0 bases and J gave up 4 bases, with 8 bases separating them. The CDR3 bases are TGCGCCAGCAGCTTGGCCTTGGAATACGAGCAGTACTTC. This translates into CASSLALEYEQYF.

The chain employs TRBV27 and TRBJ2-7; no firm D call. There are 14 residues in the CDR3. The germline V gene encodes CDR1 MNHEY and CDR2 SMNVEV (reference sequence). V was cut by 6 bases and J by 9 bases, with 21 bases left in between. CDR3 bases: TGTGCCAGCAGCCCCCTGCAAGTAGGGCACACGCAGTACTTC. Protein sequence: CASSPLQVGHTQYF.

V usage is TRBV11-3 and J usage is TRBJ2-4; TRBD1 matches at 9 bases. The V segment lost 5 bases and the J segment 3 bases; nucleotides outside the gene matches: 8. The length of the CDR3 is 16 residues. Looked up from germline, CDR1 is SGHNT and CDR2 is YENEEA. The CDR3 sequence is CASSPGTGKGKNIQYF. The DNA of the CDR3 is TGTGCCAGCAGCCCCGGGACAGGGAAGGGCAAAAACATTCAGTACTTC.

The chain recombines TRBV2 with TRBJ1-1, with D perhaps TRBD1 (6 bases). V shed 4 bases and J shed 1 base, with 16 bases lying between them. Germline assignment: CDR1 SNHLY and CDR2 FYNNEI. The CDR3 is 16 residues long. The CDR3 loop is CASSGPGRTANTEAFF. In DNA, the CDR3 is TGTGCCAGCAGTGGCCCCGGGAGGACAGCGAACACTGAAGCTTTCTTT.

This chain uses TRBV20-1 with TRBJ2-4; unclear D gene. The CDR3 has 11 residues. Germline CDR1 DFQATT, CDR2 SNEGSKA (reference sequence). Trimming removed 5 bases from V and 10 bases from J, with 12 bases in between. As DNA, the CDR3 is TGCAGTGCTGTCTCCGAAGGTATTCAGTACTTC. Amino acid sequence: CSAVSEGIQYF.

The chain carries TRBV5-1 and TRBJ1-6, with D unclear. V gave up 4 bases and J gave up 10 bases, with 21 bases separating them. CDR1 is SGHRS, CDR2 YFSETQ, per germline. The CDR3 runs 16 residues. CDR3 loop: CASSPLAGSRSSPLHF. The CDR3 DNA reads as TGCGCCAGCAGCCCCCTTGCGGGCAGTAGGAGCTCACCCCTCCACTTT.

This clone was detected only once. The DNA of the CDR3 is TGTGCCAGCAGTTTTGGGACAGGGGCCTACAATGAGCAGTTCTTC. Its translation is CASSFGTGAYNEQFF. The V gene is TRBV27, the J gene TRBJ2-1, with TRBD1 matching over 10 bases. The V and J ends lost 3 bases and 2 bases, in that order; junction bases with no gene match: 1. CDR1 MNHEY and CDR2 SMNVEV come from the germline V gene (reference sequence). The CDR3 has 15 residues.

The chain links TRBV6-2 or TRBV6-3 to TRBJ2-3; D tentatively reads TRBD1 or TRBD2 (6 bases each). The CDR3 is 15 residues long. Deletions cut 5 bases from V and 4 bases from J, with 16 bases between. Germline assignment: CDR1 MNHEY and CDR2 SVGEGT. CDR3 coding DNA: TGTGCCAGCAGTCGTCTAGCGAAGGGGGCAGATACGCAGTATTTT. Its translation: CASSRLAKGADTQYF.

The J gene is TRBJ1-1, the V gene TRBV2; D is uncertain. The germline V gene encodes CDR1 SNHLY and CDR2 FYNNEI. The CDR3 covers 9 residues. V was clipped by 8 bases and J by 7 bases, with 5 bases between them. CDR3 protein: CASGGEAFF. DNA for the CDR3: TGTGCCAGCGGAGGTGAAGCTTTCTTT.

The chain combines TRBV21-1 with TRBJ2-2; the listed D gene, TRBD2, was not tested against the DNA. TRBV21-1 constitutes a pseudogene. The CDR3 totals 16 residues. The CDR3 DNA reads TGTGCCAGCAGGGCCCGACGTTGCGGGAGTGGCGGGGAGCTGTTTTTT. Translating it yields CASRARRCGSGGELFF.

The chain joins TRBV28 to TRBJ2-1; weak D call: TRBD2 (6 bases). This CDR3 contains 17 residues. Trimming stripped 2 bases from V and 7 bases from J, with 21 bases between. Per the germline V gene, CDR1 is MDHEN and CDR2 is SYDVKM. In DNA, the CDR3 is TGTGCCAGCAGTTTAGTAATGGGAGGCCGACGTTTTAATGAGCAGTTCTTC. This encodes CASSLVMGGRRFNEQFF.

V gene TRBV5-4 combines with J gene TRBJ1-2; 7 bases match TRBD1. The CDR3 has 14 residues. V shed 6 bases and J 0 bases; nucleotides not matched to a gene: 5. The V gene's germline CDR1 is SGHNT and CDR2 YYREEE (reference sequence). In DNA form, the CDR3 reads TGTGCCAGCACCGGGACAGCCCCTAACTATGGCTACACCTTC. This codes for CASTGTAPNYGYTF.

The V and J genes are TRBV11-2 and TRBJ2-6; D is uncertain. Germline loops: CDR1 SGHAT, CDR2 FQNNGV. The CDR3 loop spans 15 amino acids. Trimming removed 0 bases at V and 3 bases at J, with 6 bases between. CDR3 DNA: TGTGCCAGCAGCTTAGAGAGTTTTGGGGCCAACGTCCTGACTTTC. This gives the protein CASSLESFGANVLTF.

The CDR3 protein is CASSLSDRDETGELFF. The CDR3 nucleotides read TGTGCCAGCAGTCTCTCAGACAGGGATGAAACCGGGGAGCTGTTTTTT. The V gene is TRBV27, the J gene TRBJ2-2, with 7 positions matching TRBD1. V trimming: 5 bases; J trimming: 5 bases; junction bases outside the gene matches: 11. Germline V gene lookup returns CDR1 MNHEY and CDR2 SMNVEV (reference sequence). The CDR3 sequence is 16 residues long.

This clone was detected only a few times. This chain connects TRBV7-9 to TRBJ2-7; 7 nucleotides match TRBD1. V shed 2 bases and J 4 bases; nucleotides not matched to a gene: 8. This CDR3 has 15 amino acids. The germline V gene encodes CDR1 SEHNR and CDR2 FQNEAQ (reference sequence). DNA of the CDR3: TGTGCCAGCAGCTTAATCTCCGGGACAGATTACGAGCAGTACTTC. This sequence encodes CASSLISGTDYEQYF.